The rows below give T cell receptor beta chains drawn from one sample of a study of blood T cell repertoires in COVID-19. The assay was immunoSEQ multiplex PCR, and TCRdb's table has in-frame clones only and misses some. The table lists some 250,000 clones, roughly 90% of them singletons. The sequenced sample was peripheral blood. The receptors here all came from a man aged 25-40 years who had recovered from COVID-19. Each CDR3 is given with its conserved first and last residue. The order of the fields is V gene, J gene, CDR3 protein.

v_gene: TRBV6-6; j_gene: TRBJ1-5; CDR3aa: CASGKGQGALGPQHF
v_gene: TRBV5-5; j_gene: TRBJ2-7; CDR3aa: CASSPGLAGSPYEQYF
v_gene: TRBV4-1; j_gene: TRBJ2-5; CDR3aa: CASTIRGGAEETQYF
v_gene: TRBV7-9; j_gene: TRBJ1-4; CDR3aa: CASILDGANEKLFF
v_gene: TRBV7-2; j_gene: TRBJ2-7; CDR3aa: CASSPTVGEQYF
v_gene: TRBV3-1/TRBV3-2; j_gene: TRBJ2-5; CDR3aa: CASSQEMNGLETQYF
v_gene: TRBV7-2; j_gene: TRBJ1-1; CDR3aa: CASSYTTQQGAFF
v_gene: TRBV13; j_gene: TRBJ2-7; CDR3aa: CASSPDRAGEQYF
v_gene: TRBV30; j_gene: TRBJ1-5; CDR3aa: CAWSVRAFQPQHF
v_gene: TRBV3-1/TRBV3-2; j_gene: TRBJ1-5; CDR3aa: CASSQGAGRSNQPQHF
v_gene: TRBV10-2; j_gene: TRBJ1-1; CDR3aa: CASSGQGETEAFF
v_gene: TRBV11-2; j_gene: TRBJ1-4; CDR3aa: CASSHLTGFNNEKLFF
v_gene: TRBV2; j_gene: TRBJ1-3; CDR3aa: CASSRDRLGNTIYF
v_gene: TRBV6-5; j_gene: TRBJ2-1; CDR3aa: CASSRSGGGNNEQFF
v_gene: TRBV19; j_gene: TRBJ1-2; CDR3aa: CASRGSLGRTANYGYTF
v_gene: TRBV5-1; j_gene: TRBJ2-2; CDR3aa: CASSLGHAGNTGELFF
v_gene: TRBV7-2; j_gene: TRBJ1-2; CDR3aa: CASSPEGTFNYGYTF
v_gene: TRBV9; j_gene: TRBJ2-7; CDR3aa: CASNPTGTTYEQYF
v_gene: TRBV11-3; j_gene: TRBJ2-5; CDR3aa: CASSLVSGGYAETQYF
v_gene: TRBV7-2; j_gene: TRBJ2-5; CDR3aa: CASSPWQGAWETQYF